One and the same sample provided the 2 T cell receptor beta chains below, sequenced in a study of cytomegalovirus exposure and HLA in healthy donors. Sequenced by immunoSEQ multiplex PCR; TCRdb stores in-frame clones only, minus some. The profile shows 100,000 or so clones, roughly nine tenths of them singletons. The sample taken for sequencing was PBMCs. The receptors derive from a woman in her 30s in good health and CMV-seronegative.

This chain joins TRBV18 and TRBJ2-3; TRBD2 matches at 8 bases. This CDR3 has 17 residues. Germline V lookup: CDR1 KGHSH, CDR2 LQKENI. J gave up 2 bases and V 1 base, and 8 bases lay outside the gene matches. For the CDR3, the DNA is TGTGCCAGCTCACCACGACGGGGGGGACGAAACACAGATACGCAGTATTTT. Translated: CASSPRRGGRNTDTQYF.

This sequence joins TRBV14 and TRBJ2-4, with 9 bases that match TRBD1. Per germline, CDR1 SGHDN and CDR2 FVKESK. V was pared by 0 bases and J by 6 bases, with 3 bases of the junction left unmatched. The CDR3 runs to 15 residues. The CDR3 loop reads CASSQDWDRANIQYF. DNA for the CDR3: TGTGCCAGCAGCCAAGATTGGGACAGGGCAAACATTCAGTACTTC.